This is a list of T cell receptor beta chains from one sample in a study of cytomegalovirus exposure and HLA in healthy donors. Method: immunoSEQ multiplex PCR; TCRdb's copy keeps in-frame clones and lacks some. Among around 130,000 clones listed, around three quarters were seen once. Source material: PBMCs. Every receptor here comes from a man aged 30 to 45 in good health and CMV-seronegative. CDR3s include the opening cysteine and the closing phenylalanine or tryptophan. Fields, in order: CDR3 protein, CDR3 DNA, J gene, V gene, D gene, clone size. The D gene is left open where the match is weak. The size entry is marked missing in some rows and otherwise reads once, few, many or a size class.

CDR3: CASSEALLGSGAYEQYF
DNA: TGTGCCAGCAGTGAAGCGCTTCTGGGTAGCGGAGCCTACGAGCAGTACTTC
J: TRBJ2-7
V: TRBV6-1
D: .
size: .

CDR3: CASSLSGGSGYF
DNA: TGTGCCAGCAGTTTAAGTGGCGGGAGTGGGTACTTC
J: TRBJ2-7
V: TRBV28
D: TRBD2
size: .

CDR3: CASSSGWRSHEQYF
DNA: TGCGCCAGCAGCTCTGGTTGGCGGAGCCACGAGCAGTACTTC
J: TRBJ2-7
V: TRBV5-1
D: .
size: .

CDR3: CASSLGGAPGELFF
DNA: TGTGCCAGCAGCTTAGGCGGGGCCCCCGGGGAGCTGTTTTTT
J: TRBJ2-2
V: TRBV7-8
D: .
size: once

CDR3: CASSLYGQNSYEQYF
DNA: TGTGCCAGCAGCTTGTATGGTCAGAACTCCTACGAGCAGTACTTC
J: TRBJ2-7
V: TRBV5-8
D: .
size: .

CDR3: CASSPLAGSTDTQYF
DNA: TGTGCCAGCAGCCCACTAGCGGGGTCGACAGATACGCAGTATTTT
J: TRBJ2-3
V: TRBV7-6
D: TRBD2
size: .

CDR3: CSVGVSSEKLFF
DNA: TGCAGCGTTGGCGTCTCCTCCGAAAAACTGTTTTTT
J: TRBJ1-4
V: TRBV29-1
D: .
size: .

CDR3: CAISDRAPGEQYF
DNA: TGTGCCATCAGCGACAGGGCCCCTGGGGAGCAGTACTTC
J: TRBJ2-7
V: TRBV10-3
D: TRBD1
size: .

CDR3: CARSLRSGRWDTQYF
DNA: TGTGCCAGAAGCTTGAGGAGCGGGAGGTGGGATACGCAGTATTTT
J: TRBJ2-3
V: TRBV5-3
D: TRBD2
size: .

CDR3: CASSGARTGGAGAFF
DNA: TGTGCCAGCAGCGGAGCCCGGACAGGGGGCGCAGGAGCTTTCTTT
J: TRBJ1-1
V: TRBV7-9
D: TRBD1
size: .

CDR3: CSGGRISYYGNEQFF
DNA: TGCAGCGGGGGCAGGATTAGCTACTACGGCAATGAGCAGTTCTTC
J: TRBJ2-1
V: TRBV29-1
D: .
size: .

CDR3: CASRRTGTANTGELFF
DNA: TGTGCCAGCAGGCGGACAGGCACTGCGAACACCGGGGAGCTGTTTTTT
J: TRBJ2-2
V: TRBV14
D: TRBD1
size: .

CDR3: CASSLGITGELFF
DNA: TGTGCCAGCAGCTTAGGTATCACCGGGGAGCTGTTTTTT
J: TRBJ2-2
V: TRBV7-2
D: .
size: .

CDR3: CASSTRSPGSEAFF
DNA: TGTGCCAGTAGTACACGATCACCAGGTTCTGAAGCTTTCTTT
J: TRBJ1-1
V: TRBV19
D: .
size: .

CDR3: CASSLTNGGPDTQYF
DNA: TGTGCCAGCAGCCTGACAAACGGGGGTCCAGATACGCAGTATTTT
J: TRBJ2-3
V: TRBV14
D: .
size: .

CDR3: CASRVAGGTTYEQYF
DNA: TGTGCCAGCAGAGTAGCGGGAGGGACTACCTACGAGCAGTACTTC
J: TRBJ2-7
V: TRBV6-5
D: TRBD2
size: few

CDR3: CASSETGLAGDNEQFF
DNA: TGTGCCAGCAGTGAGACAGGACTAGCGGGAGACAATGAGCAGTTCTTC
J: TRBJ2-1
V: TRBV2
D: TRBD2
size: .

CDR3: CASSHQGGGSYEQYF
DNA: TGCGCCAGCAGCCACCAGGGTGGTGGCTCCTACGAGCAGTACTTC
J: TRBJ2-7
V: TRBV4-1
D: .
size: .

CDR3: CASGFGIPNQPQHF
DNA: TGTGCTAGTGGGTTCGGGATACCCAATCAGCCCCAGCATTTT
J: TRBJ1-5
V: TRBV12-5
D: .
size: .

CDR3: CASSPGQTSGYTF
DNA: TGTGCCAGCAGCCCGGGACAGACGTCAGGCTACACCTTC
J: TRBJ1-2
V: TRBV7-9
D: TRBD1
size: .

CDR3: CASSDGWAPSGNQPQHF
DNA: TGTGCCAGCAGTGACGGTTGGGCTCCCTCCGGCAATCAGCCCCAGCATTTT
J: TRBJ1-5
V: TRBV25-1
D: .
size: .

CDR3: CASSEGLRDNEQFF
DNA: TGTGCCAGCAGTGAAGGTCTCCGAGACAATGAGCAGTTCTTC
J: TRBJ2-1
V: TRBV6-1
D: .
size: .

CDR3: CASTPDSGNTIYF
DNA: TGTGCCAGCACTCCAGACTCTGGAAACACCATATATTTT
J: TRBJ1-3
V: TRBV9
D: .
size: .

CDR3: CASSQDFPSGRNEQFF
DNA: TGCGCCAGCAGCCAAGATTTCCCTAGCGGGCGCAATGAGCAGTTCTTC
J: TRBJ2-1
V: TRBV4-1
D: TRBD2
size: .